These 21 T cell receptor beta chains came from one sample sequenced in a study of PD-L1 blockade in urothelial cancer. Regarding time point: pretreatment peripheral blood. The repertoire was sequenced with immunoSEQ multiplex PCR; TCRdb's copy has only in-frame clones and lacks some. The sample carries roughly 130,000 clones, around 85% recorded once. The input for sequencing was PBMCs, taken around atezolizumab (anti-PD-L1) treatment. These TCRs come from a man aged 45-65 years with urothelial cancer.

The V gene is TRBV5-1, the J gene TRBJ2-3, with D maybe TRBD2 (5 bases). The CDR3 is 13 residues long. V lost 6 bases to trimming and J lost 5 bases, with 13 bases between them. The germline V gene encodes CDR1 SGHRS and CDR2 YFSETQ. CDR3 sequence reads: CASMRVGKDTQYF. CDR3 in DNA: TGCGCCAGCATGAGGGTGGGGAAAGATACGCAGTATTTT. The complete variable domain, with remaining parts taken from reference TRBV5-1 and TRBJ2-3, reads KAGVTQTPRYLIKTRGQQVTLSCSPISGHRSVSWYQQTPGQGLQFLFEYFSETQRNKGNFPGRFSGRQFSNSRSEMNVSTLELGDSALYLCASMRVGKDTQYFGPGTRLTVL.

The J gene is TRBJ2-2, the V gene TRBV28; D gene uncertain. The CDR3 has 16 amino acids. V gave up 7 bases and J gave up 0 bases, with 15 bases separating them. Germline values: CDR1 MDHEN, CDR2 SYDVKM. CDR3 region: CASTSSEAPNTGELFF. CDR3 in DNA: TGTGCCAGCACTTCAAGCGAGGCCCCGAACACCGGGGAGCTGTTTTTT.

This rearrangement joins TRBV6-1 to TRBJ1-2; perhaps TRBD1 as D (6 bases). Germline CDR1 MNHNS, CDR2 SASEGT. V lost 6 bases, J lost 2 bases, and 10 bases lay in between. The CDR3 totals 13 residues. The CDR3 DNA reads TGTGCCAGCAGAACAGGGACCAACTATGGCTACACCTTC. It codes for CASRTGTNYGYTF.

The CDR3 coding sequence is TGTGCCAGCTCACCCTCTCGGGGGAGCACTGAAGCTTTCTTT. Its translation is CASSPSRGSTEAFF. The chain carries TRBV18 and TRBJ1-1; D possibly corresponds to TRBD1 (5 bases). This CDR3 has 14 amino acids. Germline-derived CDR1 and CDR2 are KGHSH and LQKENI. The V gene lost 3 bases and the J gene lost 4 bases, with 12 bases spanning the gap.

The CDR3 loop is CASSSPGKGNYEQYF. DNA of the CDR3: TGTGCCAGCAGTTCACCAGGGAAGGGCAACTACGAGCAGTACTTC. This sequence joins TRBV28 and TRBJ2-7; D might be TRBD1 (5 bases). The germline V gene encodes CDR1 MDHEN and CDR2 SYDVKM. V lost 4 bases to trimming and J lost 3 bases, with 16 bases between them. The length of the CDR3 is 15 residues.

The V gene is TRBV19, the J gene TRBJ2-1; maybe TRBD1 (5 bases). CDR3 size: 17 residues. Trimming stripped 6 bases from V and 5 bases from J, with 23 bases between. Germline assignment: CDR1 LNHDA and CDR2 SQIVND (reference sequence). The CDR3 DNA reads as TGTGCCAGTAGCTCCCTGAAAAAGGGGATGAGAAACAATGAGCAGTTCTTC. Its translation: CASSSLKKGMRNNEQFF.

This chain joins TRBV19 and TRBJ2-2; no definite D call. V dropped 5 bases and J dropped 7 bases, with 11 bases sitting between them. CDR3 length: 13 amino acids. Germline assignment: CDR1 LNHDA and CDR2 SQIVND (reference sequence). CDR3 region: CASSPSGFGELFF. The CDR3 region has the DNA TGTGCCAGTAGTCCCTCCGGGTTCGGGGAGCTGTTTTTT.

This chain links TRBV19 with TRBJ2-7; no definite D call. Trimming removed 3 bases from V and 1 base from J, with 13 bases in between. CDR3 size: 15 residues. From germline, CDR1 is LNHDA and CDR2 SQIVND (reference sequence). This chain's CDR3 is CASSMSQVGSYEQYF. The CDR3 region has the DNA TGTGCCAGTAGTATGTCCCAGGTTGGTTCCTACGAGCAGTACTTC.

The CDR3 is CASSLSGVINEQFF. The CDR3 bases are TGTGCCAGCAGCTTATCGGGAGTAATCAATGAGCAGTTCTTC. The chain links TRBV11-1 to TRBJ2-1; weak D call: TRBD2 (6 bases). The V and J ends lost 2 bases and 6 bases respectively, with 11 bases between them. The CDR3 spans 14 residues. CDR1 and CDR2 from the germline V gene are SGHAT and FQDESV (reference sequence).

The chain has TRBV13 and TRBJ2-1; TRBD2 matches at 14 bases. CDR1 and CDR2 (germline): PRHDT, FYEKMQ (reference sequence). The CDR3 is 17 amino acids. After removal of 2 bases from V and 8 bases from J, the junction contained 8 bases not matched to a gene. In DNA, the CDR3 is TGTGCCAGCAGCTTAACTGGGACTAGCGGGAGAAGGGATGAGCAGTTCTTC. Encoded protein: CASSLTGTSGRRDEQFF.

The DNA for the CDR3 is TGTGCCAGCAGTCTTATGTCAGGTTCCTACGAGCAGTACTTC. Amino acid sequence: CASSLMSGSYEQYF. The gene calls are TRBV28 and TRBJ2-7, with D uncertain. There are 14 residues in the CDR3. Germline-derived CDR1 and CDR2 are MDHEN and SYDVKM. V lost 5 bases, J lost 1 base, and 12 bases lay in between. The complete variable domain, with remaining parts taken from reference TRBV28 and TRBJ2-7, reads DVKVTQSSRYLVKRTGEKVFLECVQDMDHENMFWYRQDPGLGLRLIYFSYDVKMKEKGDIPEGYSVSREKKERFSLILESASTNQTSMYLCASSLMSGSYEQYFGPGTRLTVT.

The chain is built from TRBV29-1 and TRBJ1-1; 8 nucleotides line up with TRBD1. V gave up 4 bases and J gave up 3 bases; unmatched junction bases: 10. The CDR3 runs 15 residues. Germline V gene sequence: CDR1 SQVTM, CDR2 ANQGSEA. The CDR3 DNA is TGCAGCGTTGTTAGTTCGCAGGGGGCTCACACTGAAGCTTTCTTT. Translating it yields CSVVSSQGAHTEAFF. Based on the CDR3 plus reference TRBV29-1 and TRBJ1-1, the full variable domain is SAVISQKPSRDICQRGTSLTIQCQVDSQVTMMFWYRQQPGQSLTLIATANQGSEATYESGFVIDKFPISRPNLTFSTLTVSNMSPEDSSIYLCSVVSSQGAHTEAFFGQGTRLTVV.

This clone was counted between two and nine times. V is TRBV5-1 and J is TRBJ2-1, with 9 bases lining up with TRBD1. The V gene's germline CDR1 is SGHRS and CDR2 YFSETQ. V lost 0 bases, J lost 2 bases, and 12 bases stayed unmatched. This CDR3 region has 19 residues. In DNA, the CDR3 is TGCGCCAGCAGCTTGGACAGGGGGCGCGCTTTAACCCCCTACAATGAGCAGTTCTTC. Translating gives CASSLDRGRALTPYNEQFF.

The CDR3 spells CASSVGHLWGRRNEQFF. The DNA of the CDR3 is TGTGCCAGCAGCGTAGGCCACCTCTGGGGGAGGAGGAATGAGCAGTTCTTC. The chain employs TRBV9 and TRBJ2-1; D possibly corresponds to TRBD2 (6 bases). The CDR3 runs 17 residues. The germline CDR1 and CDR2 sequences are SGDLS and YYNGEE. Trimming pared 0 bases from V and 7 bases from J, leaving 20 bases between.

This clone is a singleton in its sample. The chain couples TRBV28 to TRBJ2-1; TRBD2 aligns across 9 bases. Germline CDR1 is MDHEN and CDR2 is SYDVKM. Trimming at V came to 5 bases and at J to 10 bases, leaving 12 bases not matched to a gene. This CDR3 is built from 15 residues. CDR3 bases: TGTGCCAGCAGTCCCCATGCGGGAGGGGGAGGAGAGCAGTTCTTC. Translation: CASSPHAGGGGEQFF.

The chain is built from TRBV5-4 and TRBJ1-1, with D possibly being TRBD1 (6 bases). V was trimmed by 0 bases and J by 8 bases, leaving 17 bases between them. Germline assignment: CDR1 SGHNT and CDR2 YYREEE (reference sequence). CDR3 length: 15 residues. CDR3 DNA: TGTGCCAGCAGCTTGGGGTCGGGCAGGGGCTCAGAAGCTTTCTTT. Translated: CASSLGSGRGSEAFF.

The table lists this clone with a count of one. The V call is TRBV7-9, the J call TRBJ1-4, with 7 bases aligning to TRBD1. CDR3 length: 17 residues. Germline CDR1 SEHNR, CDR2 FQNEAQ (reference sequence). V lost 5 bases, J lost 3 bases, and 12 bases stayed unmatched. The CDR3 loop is CASSPLKGGKANEKLFF. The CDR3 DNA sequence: TGTGCCAGCAGCCCTCTCAAAGGGGGCAAGGCTAATGAAAAACTGTTTTTT. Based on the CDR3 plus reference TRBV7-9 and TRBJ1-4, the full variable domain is DTGVSQNPRHKITKRGQNVTFRCDPISEHNRLYWYRQTLGQGPEFLTYFQNEAQLEKSRLLSDRFSAERPKGSFSTLEIQRTEQGDSAMYLCASSPLKGGKANEKLFFGSGTQLSVL.

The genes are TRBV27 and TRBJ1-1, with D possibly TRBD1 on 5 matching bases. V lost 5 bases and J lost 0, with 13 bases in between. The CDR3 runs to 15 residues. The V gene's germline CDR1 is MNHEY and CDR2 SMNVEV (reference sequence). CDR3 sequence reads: CASSTSGFMNTEAFF. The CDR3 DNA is TGTGCCAGCAGTACCTCAGGGTTTATGAACACTGAAGCTTTCTTT.

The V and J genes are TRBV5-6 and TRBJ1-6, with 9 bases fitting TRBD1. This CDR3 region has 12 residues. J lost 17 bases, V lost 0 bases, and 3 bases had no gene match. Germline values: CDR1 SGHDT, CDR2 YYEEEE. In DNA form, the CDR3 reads TGTGCCAGCAGCTTGGGAGGACAGGGGATCCACTTT. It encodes CASSLGGQGIHF.

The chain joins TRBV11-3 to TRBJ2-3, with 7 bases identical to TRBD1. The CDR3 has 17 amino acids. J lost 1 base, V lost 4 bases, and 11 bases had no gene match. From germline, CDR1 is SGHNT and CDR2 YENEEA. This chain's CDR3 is CASSSRNRGFGTDTQYF. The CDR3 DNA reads TGTGCCAGCAGCTCCCGAAACAGGGGATTTGGCACAGATACGCAGTATTTT.

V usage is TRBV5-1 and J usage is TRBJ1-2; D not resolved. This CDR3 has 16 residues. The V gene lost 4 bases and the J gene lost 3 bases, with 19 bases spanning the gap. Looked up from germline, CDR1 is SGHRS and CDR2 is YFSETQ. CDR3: CASSPPVWDSDYGYTF. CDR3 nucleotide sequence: TGCGCCAGCAGCCCTCCGGTTTGGGATAGCGACTATGGCTACACCTTC.